This T cell receptor beta chain was documented in a study of blood T cell repertoires in COVID-19. About the study: Spain, Italy and the United States supplied samples that represented acute and convalescent COVID-19. In each case, the material was cDNA or gDNA derived from T cells, B-cell-depleted T cells, or PBMCs.

Participant reports of clinical history set cohort assignment. Two consecutive negative NP/OP PCR tests, clearance, or resolved symptoms defined Cohort 3 recovery. The assay was immunoSEQ multiplex PCR, and TCRdb's table has in-frame clones only and misses some. The sample lists about 270,000 clones; roughly nine tenths were seen once. The origin of this receptor is a woman between 18 and 30 years old who had recovered from COVID-19. The sequenced sample consisted of PBMCs or T cells enriched from blood (not recorded which).

The DNA for the CDR3 is TGTGCCAGCTCACCTCCCGGGACAGGGGGATTGAACACTGAAGCTTTCTTT. This translates into CASSPPGTGGLNTEAFF. This rearrangement joins TRBV18 to TRBJ1-1; 11 bases match TRBD1. The J segment lost 0 bases and the V segment lost 3 bases, leaving 6 bases of the junction unmatched. Germline V CDR1 and CDR2: KGHSH, LQKENI. This CDR3 is 17 amino acids long.